This T cell receptor (beta chain) was documented in a study of shared clonotypes between healthy human individuals. The study's findings and limits: Several donors held about 5% of naive CD4 clonotypes in common. Clonotype sharing among donors, it was expected, would be affected by sequencing depth.

In the sorted-subset replicate PCRs, around 220 ng DNA, roughly 29,000 T cell genomes, was used. The protocol was immunoSEQ multiplex PCR, while the TCRdb copy is restricted to in-frame clones and leaves out a portion. The repertoire holds 2 million to 3 million clones, with approximately 93% as singletons. Trimming took off 5 bases at V and 7 bases at J, with 21 bases between the two ends. In germline, CDR1 is SGHTA, CDR2 FQGNSA. The CDR3 totals 16 residues. The study drew all its donors from Caucasian adults living in Nashville, Tennessee. On this clone: The antigen is not known.

The receptor was derived from a man in his late teens or twenties in good health. Some clones in this sample may be carry-over from other donors' samples. The sequenced material came from naive CD4+ T cells from PBMCs. The sample's subset: CD45RA+ positively selected. The chain employs TRBV7-2 and TRBJ2-1; a weak D match, TRBD1 (5 bases). CDR3 nucleotide sequence: TGTGCCAGCAGCCCCCCCCACCAGGGTCTCGCGAATGAGCAGTTCTTC. Residues: CASSPPHQGLANEQFF. The full variable domain, with the rest looked up from reference TRBV7-2 and TRBJ2-1, is GAGVSQSPSNKVTEKGKDVELRCDPISGHTALYWYRQSLGQGLEFLIYFQGNSAPDKSGLPSDRFSAERTGGSVSTLTIQRTQQEDSAVYLCASSPPHQGLANEQFFGPGTRLTVL.